Detailed here is one T cell receptor (beta chain). This clonotype counts as large (0.1 to 1%). What antigen it recognizes has not been identified. Qualities for individual bases were not recorded, and no much larger clone is one base off. The data were obtained in a study of RUNX1 and TCR beta rearrangement in T-cell leukemia (TCRdb year 2020). A note on the overall study: The study compared TCR beta rearrangements and CDR3 junctions in 13 T-ALLs carrying mono-allelic acquired RUNX1 mutations versus approximately 10 RUNX1 wildtype T-ALLs. All RUNX1 mutations in the mutated group were heterozygous, around eleven in the Runt homology domain and a few in the transactivation domain. The RUNX1 wildtype T-ALLs were matched on an immature maturation arrest stage, which was defined as the absence of cytoplasmic or surface TCR beta protein. RUNX1 wildtype T-ALLs were selected to carry at least incomplete clonal TCR beta rearrangements, enabling D1 versus D2 segment comparison. More diverse maturation arrest stages were spanned by RUNX1-mutated T-ALLs, including cases arrested before the onset of TCR beta rearrangement. Human T-ALL TCR beta rearrangements were analyzed to compare with results from a Runx1 knockout mouse model. An earlier study had already determined the RUNX1 mutation status of the T-ALL cases. The multicentric trials consisted of GRAALL-2003 and GRAALL-2005. Genomic DNA was subjected to EuroClonality multiplex PCR, after which TCR rearrangements were assessed by Genescan analysis.

V is cut by 1 base and J by 6 bases, and the space between the germline ends is 16 bases. Via the germline V gene, CDR1 is SGHAT and CDR2 FQNNGV. The CDR3, cysteine through phenylalanine, is 16 amino acids long. Of the read, only the CDR3 DNA is kept; its 48 bases are in frame from base 1. For oncotyping and quantification of minimal residual disease, T-ALL samples were taken at diagnosis from children and adults treated according to protocol. Library generation was performed with PCR. The reads were generated on an Illumina MiSeq. Characterization of TCR beta DJ and VDJ rearrangements was performed by next generation amplicon sequencing. In the authors' own workflow: Amplicon sequencing data were analyzed with the Vidjil software to identify clonal TCR beta rearrangements. Two-tailed Fisher exact tests compared TCR beta rearrangement characteristics between RUNX1-mutated and wildtype groups. TCRdb reprocessed the public reads (quality trimming at Q25 with fastp, clone calling with MiXCR) and kept in-frame beta chains. Rows are combined by CDR3 protein, so each entry shows the most common genes and DNA. These V and J calls originate from TCRdb's pipeline instead of the authors' own analysis. The sample records 800 or so distinct CDR3 sequences, about 29% of which are singletons. The ten largest make up roughly two fifths of the sample.

The full study reports these points: Clonal TCR beta rearrangements were carried by fewer RUNX1-mutated T-ALLs (approximately 66%) than has been reported for T-ALL generally (over 75%). Usage of the TCR beta J1 cluster was similar in RUNX1-mutated and wildtype T-ALLs, showing no significant difference. In clonal rearrangements, TCR beta D1 segment usage was not significantly different between RUNX1-mutated (approximately 83%) and wildtype (around 61%) T-ALLs. Because too few clonal rearrangements were available, TCR beta CDR3 length and D segment truncation in T-ALLs could not be evaluated.

This TCR was sampled from a male donor with T-cell acute lymphoblastic leukemia. The chain couples TRBV11-2 to TRBJ1-3; TRBD1 might be the D gene, on 6 matching bases. Sequencing input: blood. The DNA reads as follows: TGTGCCAGCAGCTTAGGGGCGTCGGGACACGAAAACACCATATATTTT. Translated, it reads CASSLGASGHENTIYF.